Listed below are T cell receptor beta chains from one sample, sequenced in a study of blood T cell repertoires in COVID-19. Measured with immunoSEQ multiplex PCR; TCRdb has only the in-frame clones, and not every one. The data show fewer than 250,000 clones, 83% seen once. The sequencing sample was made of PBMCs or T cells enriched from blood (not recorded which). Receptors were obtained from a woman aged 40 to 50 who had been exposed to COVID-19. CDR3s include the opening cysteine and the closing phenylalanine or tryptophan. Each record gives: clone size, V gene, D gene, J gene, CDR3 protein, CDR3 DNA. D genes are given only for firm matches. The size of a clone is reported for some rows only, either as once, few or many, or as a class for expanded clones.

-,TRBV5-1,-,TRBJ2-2,CASLRRGTSSGELFF,TGCGCCAGCCTACGCAGGGGTACGTCCAGCGGGGAGCTGTTTTTT
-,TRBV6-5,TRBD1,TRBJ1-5,CASSLGTGKGQPQHF,TGTGCCAGCAGTTTGGGGACAGGGAAAGGTCAGCCCCAGCATTTT
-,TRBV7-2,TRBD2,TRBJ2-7,CASSLALGLAGAYEQYF,TGTGCCAGCAGCTTAGCCCTCGGACTAGCGGGGGCCTACGAGCAGTACTTC
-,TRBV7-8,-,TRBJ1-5,CASSRGQDSNQPQHF,TGTGCCAGCAGCCGAGGGCAGGATAGCAATCAGCCCCAGCATTTT
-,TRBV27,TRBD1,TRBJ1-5,CASSLQQGRQPQHF,TGTGCCAGCAGTTTACAACAGGGGAGACAGCCCCAGCATTTT
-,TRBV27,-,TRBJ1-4,CASTVRGTNEKLFF,TGTGCCAGCACAGTAAGGGGTACTAATGAAAAACTGTTTTTT
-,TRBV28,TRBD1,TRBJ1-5,CASSFIGGGNQPQHF,TGTGCCAGCAGTTTTATAGGGGGCGGGAATCAGCCCCAGCATTTT
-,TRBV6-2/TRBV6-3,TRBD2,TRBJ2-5,CASSFGLAGAETQYF,TGTGCCAGCAGTTTCGGGCTAGCGGGGGCAGAGACCCAGTACTTC
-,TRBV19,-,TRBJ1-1,CASTLAGHTEAFF,TGTGCCAGTACCCTAGCGGGGCACACTGAAGCTTTCTTT
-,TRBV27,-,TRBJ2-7,CASRARTDPSYEQYF,TGTGCCAGCAGAGCCCGGACAGACCCCTCATACGAGCAGTACTTC
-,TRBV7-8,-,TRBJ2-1,CASSLEWSSYNEQFF,TGTGCCAGCAGCTTAGAGTGGAGCTCCTACAATGAGCAGTTCTTC
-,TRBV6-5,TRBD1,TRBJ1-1,CASSEYRGNTEAFF,TGTGCCAGCAGCGAGTACAGGGGGAACACTGAAGCTTTCTTT
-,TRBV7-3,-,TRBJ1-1,CASSLTAGMYTEAFF,TGTGCCAGCAGCTTAACGGCAGGGATGTACACTGAAGCTTTCTTT
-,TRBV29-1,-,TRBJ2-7,CSVRQGSQWLDEQYF,TGCAGCGTTCGCCAGGGGTCACAATGGTTGGACGAGCAGTACTTC
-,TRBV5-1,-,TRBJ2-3,CASSAQGDTQYF,TGCGCCAGCAGCGCTCAGGGGGATACGCAGTATTTT
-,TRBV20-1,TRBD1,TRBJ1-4,CSASWLQGAGEKLFF,TGCAGTGCTAGTTGGCTACAGGGGGCAGGTGAAAAACTGTTTTTT
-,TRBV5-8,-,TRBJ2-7,CASSSGETYEQYF,TGTGCCAGCAGCTCCGGGGAGACCTACGAGCAGTACTTC
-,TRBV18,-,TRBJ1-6,CASSPLQGDSPLHF,TGTGCCAGCTCACCATTACAGGGTGATTCACCCCTCCACTTT
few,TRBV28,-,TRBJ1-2,CASSPNYGYTF,TGTGCCAGCAGCCCGAACTATGGCTACACCTTC
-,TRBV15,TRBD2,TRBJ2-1,CATSRPGLAGFDEQFF,TGTGCCACCAGCAGACCGGGACTAGCGGGGTTCGATGAGCAGTTCTTC
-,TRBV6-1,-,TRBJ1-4,CASSEPRGRTINEKLFF,TGTGCCAGCAGTGAACCCAGGGGCCGGACAATTAATGAAAAACTGTTTTTT
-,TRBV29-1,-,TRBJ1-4,CSVRTGSQVEKLFF,TGCAGCGTGCGTACAGGGTCCCAGGTCGAAAAACTGTTTTTT
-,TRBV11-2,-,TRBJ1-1,CASSPAGRNTEAFF,TGTGCCAGCAGCCCAGCCGGGAGGAACACTGAAGCTTTCTTT
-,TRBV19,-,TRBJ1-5,CASSIDRGANQPQHF,TGTGCCAGTAGTATCGACCGCGGGGCCAATCAGCCCCAGCATTTT